This TCR beta chain stems from a study of OX40 agonist ivuxolimab in advanced cancers. Across the study: Ivuxolimab, an antibody acting as an agonist of OX40 (CD134), was used to treat patients. Head and neck, renal cell, melanoma or hepatocellular carcinoma were the cancers that dose-escalation patients had.

Findings of the study overall: Low clonal expansion, among the lowest seen, marked partial responders at 0.1-3.0 mg/kg.

V lost 3 bases, J lost 4 bases, and 16 bases lay in between. CDR1 and CDR2 (germline): LNHDA, SQIVND (reference sequence). The CDR3 has 17 residues. Of note for this clone: Its antigen is still unknown.

Profiled with immunoSEQ multiplex PCR; TCRdb holds only in-frame clones, not every one. The data contain under 90,000 clones, roughly 91% of them seen just once; the ten biggest clones take up around an eighth. This material consisted of CD4+ or CD8+ T cells sorted from blood, taken in a trial of the OX40 agonist ivuxolimab. The rearrangement joins TRBV19 to TRBJ1-6; D not resolved. This sequence originates from an adult with an advanced solid tumor such as melanoma, head and neck, liver or kidney cancer. The chain's CDR3 is CASSISPTQTYNSPLHF. In DNA form, the CDR3 reads TGTGCCAGTAGTATCTCCCCGACCCAGACTTATAATTCACCCCTCCACTTT.